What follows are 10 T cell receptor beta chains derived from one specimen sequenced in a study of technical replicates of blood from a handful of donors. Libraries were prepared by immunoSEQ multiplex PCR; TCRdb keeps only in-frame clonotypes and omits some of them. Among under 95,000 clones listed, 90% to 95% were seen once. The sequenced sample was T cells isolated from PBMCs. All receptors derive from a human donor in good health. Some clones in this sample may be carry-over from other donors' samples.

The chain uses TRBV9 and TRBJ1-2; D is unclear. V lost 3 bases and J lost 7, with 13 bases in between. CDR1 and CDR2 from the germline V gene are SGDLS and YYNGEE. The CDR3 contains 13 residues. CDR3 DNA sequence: TGTGCCAGCAGCGGGTGGGAGAACGGTGGCTACACCTTC. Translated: CASSGWENGGYTF.

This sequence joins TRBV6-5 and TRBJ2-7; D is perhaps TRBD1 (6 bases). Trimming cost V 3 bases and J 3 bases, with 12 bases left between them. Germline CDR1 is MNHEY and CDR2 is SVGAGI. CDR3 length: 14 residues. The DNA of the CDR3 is TGTGCCAGCAGTTATCGACAGGCGGGCTACGAGCAGTACTTC. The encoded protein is CASSYRQAGYEQYF.

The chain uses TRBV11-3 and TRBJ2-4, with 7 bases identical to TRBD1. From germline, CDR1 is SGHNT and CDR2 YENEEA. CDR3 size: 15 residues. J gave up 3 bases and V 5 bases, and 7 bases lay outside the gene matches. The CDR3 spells CASSPGPGGKNIQYF. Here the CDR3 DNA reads TGTGCCAGCAGCCCGGGCCCAGGGGGCAAAAACATTCAGTACTTC.

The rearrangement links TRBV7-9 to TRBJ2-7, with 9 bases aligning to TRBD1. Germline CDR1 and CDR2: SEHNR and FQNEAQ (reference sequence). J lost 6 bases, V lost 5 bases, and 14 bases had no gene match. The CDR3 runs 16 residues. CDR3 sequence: CASSPRGDRVYSEQYF. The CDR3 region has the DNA TGTGCCAGCAGCCCAAGAGGGGACAGGGTGTACTCCGAGCAGTACTTC.

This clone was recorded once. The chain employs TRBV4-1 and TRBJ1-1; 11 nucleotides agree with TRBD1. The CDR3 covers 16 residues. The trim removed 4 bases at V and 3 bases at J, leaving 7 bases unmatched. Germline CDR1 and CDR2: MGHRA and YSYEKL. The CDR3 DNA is TGCGCCAGCAGCCCCTCCGGGACAGGGGGATACACTGAAGCTTTCTTT. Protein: CASSPSGTGGYTEAFF.

The CDR3 protein is CASSPRPGEVAGELFF. CDR3 coding DNA: TGTGCCAGCAGTCCCCGTCCCGGGGAGGTGGCCGGGGAGCTGTTTTTT. This chain links TRBV27 with TRBJ2-2; D is perhaps TRBD2 (6 bases). Per the germline V gene, CDR1 is MNHEY and CDR2 is SMNVEV (reference sequence). The CDR3 totals 16 residues. Trimming removed 5 bases from V and 6 bases from J, with 19 bases in between.

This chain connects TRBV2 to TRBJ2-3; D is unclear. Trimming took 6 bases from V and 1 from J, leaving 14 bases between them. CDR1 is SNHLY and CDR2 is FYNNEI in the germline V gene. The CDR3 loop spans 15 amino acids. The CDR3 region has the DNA TGTGCCAGCAGAGGCAGGTCCTCGGGCACAGATACGCAGTATTTT. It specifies CASRGRSSGTDTQYF.

In nucleotides, the CDR3 is TGTGCCAGTAGTATGTGGCGGGGAGGGACTGAAGCTTTCTTT. Encoded protein: CASSMWRGGTEAFF. J is TRBJ1-1 and V is TRBV19; D is ambiguous. Germline V gene sequence: CDR1 LNHDA, CDR2 SQIVND (reference sequence). The V and J ends lost 3 bases and 5 bases respectively, with 13 bases between them. This CDR3 comprises 14 residues.

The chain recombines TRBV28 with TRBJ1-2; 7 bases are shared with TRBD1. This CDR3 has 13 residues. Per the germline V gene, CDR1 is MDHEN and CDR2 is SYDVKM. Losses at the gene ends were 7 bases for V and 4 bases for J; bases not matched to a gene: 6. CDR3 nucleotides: TGTGCCAGCATGTCGGGACAGTCCTATGGCTACACCTTC. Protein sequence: CASMSGQSYGYTF.

The chain's CDR3 is CATSRGGYSSGNTIYF. The CDR3 nucleotides read TGTGCCACCAGCAGGGGAGGTTATAGCTCTGGAAACACCATATATTTT. The chain uses TRBV15 and TRBJ1-3; D is unresolved. This CDR3 is built from 16 residues. Per the germline V gene, CDR1 is LNHNV and CDR2 is YYDKDF (reference sequence). V was clipped by 3 bases and J by 0 bases, with 12 bases between them. Full variable domain (rest looked up from reference TRBV15 and TRBJ1-3): DAMVIQNPRYQVTQFGKPVTLSCSQTLNHNVMYWYQQKSSQAPKLLFHYYDKDFNNEADTPDNFQSRRPNTSFCFLDIRSPGLGDTAMYLCATSRGGYSSGNTIYFGEGSWLTVV.